A selection of T cell receptor beta chains follows, all from one sample in a study of CD8+ T cells in alopecia areata. Assay used: immunoSEQ multiplex PCR; TCRdb lists only in-frame clones, some missing. The profile shows some 170,000 clones, roughly 66% of them singletons. The specimen was CD8+ T cells sorted from blood, collected at week 0. These receptors originate from a human donor with alopecia areata. CDR3s include the opening cysteine and the closing phenylalanine or tryptophan.

V gene	J gene	CDR3 protein
TRBV6-1	TRBJ2-3	CASSARTGVPTDTQYF
TRBV30	TRBJ2-6	CAWSDGPTGSGANVLTF
TRBV2	TRBJ1-2	CAIYPTGYDYGYTF
TRBV7-9	TRBJ2-7	CASSHPGLAYEQYF
TRBV4-1	TRBJ2-1	CASSQGVGSANEQFF
TRBV4-2	TRBJ1-5	CASSQGTGGEQPQHF
TRBV11-2	TRBJ1-2	CASSLGVNYGYTF
TRBV10-3	TRBJ1-1	CAISIGGLNTEAFF
TRBV29-1	TRBJ1-5	CSVEGQGAPQPQHF
TRBV25-1	TRBJ1-4	CASSYRGYGEKLFF
TRBV6-1	TRBJ1-5	CASSPPGGNQPQHF
TRBV15	TRBJ2-2	CATSRETGTPTGELFF
TRBV27	TRBJ1-5	CASSLSGGSNQPQHF
TRBV7-9	TRBJ2-7	CASSSEGQGYEQYF
TRBV5-6	TRBJ2-7	CASSPGTGFYEQYF
TRBV30	TRBJ2-7	CAWSNRVDYEQYF
TRBV13	TRBJ2-3	CASTLGLRETTDTQYF
TRBV5-1	TRBJ2-7	CASSLGGDEQYF
TRBV30	TRBJ2-1	CAWRTGGPDEQFF
TRBV14	TRBJ1-1	CASSQVGVGVTSTEAFF
TRBV2	TRBJ1-5	CASRAPGTASNQPQHF
TRBV29-1	TRBJ2-7	CSVVSRAVSYEQYF
TRBV6-5	TRBJ2-3	CASFSSTDTQYF
TRBV14	TRBJ2-5	CASSQDREVYGTQYF
TRBV11-2	TRBJ1-3	CASSSLFEEGNTIYF
TRBV13	TRBJ2-5	CASNLGQGVGETQYF
TRBV29-1	TRBJ2-5	CSVPQETQYF
TRBV27	TRBJ1-2	CASSPRGASDGYTF
TRBV28	TRBJ2-5	CASSEALGTGPQETQYF
TRBV29-1	TRBJ1-5	CSVMDRVNQPQHF
TRBV2	TRBJ2-7	CASTERTGTPYEQYF
TRBV5-6	TRBJ1-1	CASSLGTSEAFF
TRBV6-1	TRBJ1-2	CASANYPEFGYTF
TRBV7-9	TRBJ2-3	CASRRGGAEDTQYF
TRBV9	TRBJ1-1	CASSVAVRGRSEAFF
TRBV6-5	TRBJ2-5	CASSVLAGGSETQYF
TRBV7-8	TRBJ2-7	CASSLGLADEQYF
TRBV9	TRBJ2-1	CASSPSGAAPIKYNEQFF
TRBV5-1	TRBJ2-5	CASSIDRGRWETQYF
TRBV7-9	TRBJ1-5	CASSGGGNQPQHF
TRBV5-1	TRBJ1-1	CASSTWTGTGALNTEAFF